This TCR beta chain was identified during a study of Ad26.COV2.S vaccination and SARS-CoV-2 variants. J gave up 6 bases and V 0 bases, and 17 bases lay outside the gene matches. The CDR3 is made up of 20 amino acids. As for treatment: around 19 received Ad26.COV2.S at low or high dose, single or two shots; 5 received placebo; per-sample allocation not given. Vaccine and placebo recipients were sampled on day 63 after the first injection. The repertoire was sequenced with immunoSEQ multiplex PCR; TCRdb's copy has only in-frame clones and lacks some. In the table there are roughly 300,000 clones, about 89% of which are singletons. Only a few counts were recorded for this clone.

This material consisted of peripheral blood, taken in a trial of Ad26.COV2.S vaccine versus placebo. The clonotype comes from a person aged 18-65 years who received the Ad26.COV2.S COVID-19 vaccine or a placebo. The genes are TRBV23-1 and TRBJ2-3; 11 nucleotides line up with TRBD2. TRBV23-1 is recorded as an ORF, its role being uncertain. The CDR3 is CASSQSLKRLAGWVGDTQYF. The CDR3 DNA follows: TGCGCCAGCAGTCAATCCCTAAAGAGACTAGCGGGATGGGTAGGGGATACGCAGTATTTT.